A single sample gave rise to the 8 T cell receptor beta chains below, sequenced in a study of shared T cell receptors in the human thymus. The protocol was immunoSEQ multiplex PCR, while the TCRdb copy is restricted to in-frame clones and leaves out a portion. The sample contains 550,000 to 800,000 clones, 75% to 90% of which appear only once. This sample was shared with a second study, whose subject was human thymus T cells.

Sequencing was carried out using thymocytes. The receptors stem from a girl under three years old with a congenital heart defect.

With regard to this clone: Other nucleotide sequences from this sample produce the same CDR3. The chain joins TRBV5-1 to TRBJ1-2; 8 bases fit TRBD1. CDR1 is SGHRS, CDR2 YFSETQ, per germline. The CDR3 consists of 13 residues. Trimming cost V 3 bases and J 4 bases; bases outside gene matches: 2. The CDR3 bases are TGCGCCAGCAGCTCAGGACAGGGCTATGGCTACACCTTC. It codes for CASSSGQGYGYTF.

The rearrangement links TRBV6-5 to TRBJ1-2, with 8 bases identical to TRBD1. The CDR3 has 16 residues. V lost 1 base to trimming and J lost 0 bases; unmatched junction nucleotides: 4. In germline, CDR1 is MNHEY, CDR2 SVGAGI. Here the CDR3 DNA reads TGTGCCAGCAGTTACTTCAGGGGGCCAACTAACTATGGCTACACCTTC. The encoded protein is CASSYFRGPTNYGYTF.

The gene calls are TRBV6-6 and TRBJ1-2; D gene unclear. The V gene's germline CDR1 is MNHNY and CDR2 SVGAGI (reference sequence). This CDR3 comprises 11 residues. V was shortened by 2 bases and J by 4 bases, with 2 bases between the two germline ends. The CDR3 protein is CASSYRYGYTF. Here the CDR3 DNA reads TGTGCCAGCAGTTACCGCTATGGCTACACCTTC.

The chain employs TRBV6-4 and TRBJ2-5, with D hard to call. The germline V gene has CDR1 MRHNA and CDR2 SNTAGT. The length of the CDR3 is 15 residues. Trimming removed 3 bases at V and 0 bases at J, with 11 bases between. CDR3 sequence (DNA): TGTGCCAGCAGTGAAAGACTGCCGTACCAAGAGACCCAGTACTTC. Protein: CASSERLPYQETQYF.

This sequence joins TRBV4-3 and TRBJ2-2, with a tentative D call TRBD1 (5 bases). The CDR3 extends over 17 amino acids. Trimming took 2 bases from V and 4 from J, leaving 17 bases between them. Germline assignment: CDR1 LGHNA and CDR2 YSLEER. The CDR3 DNA is TGCGCCAGCAGCCAACGCTCCTTCGACAGTGCCACCGGGGAGCTGTTTTTT. This translates into CASSQRSFDSATGELFF.

This chain joins TRBV2 and TRBJ2-5; 13 bases align to TRBD2. V shed 6 bases, J shed 6 bases, and the junction held 7 bases outside the gene matches. Per germline, CDR1 SNHLY and CDR2 FYNNEI. The CDR3 extends over 15 amino acids. The CDR3 loop reads CASRAGTSGAKTQYF. The CDR3 coding sequence is TGTGCCAGCAGGGCCGGGACTAGCGGGGCAAAGACCCAGTACTTC.

As to this clone: It is likely a read error, because the conserved phenylalanine at the end of the CDR3 is missing. The limits of the CDR3 on the DNA are not certain, so only TCRdb's listed CDR3 is given. The genes are TRBV9 and TRBJ2-4; TRBD2, the table's D call, was not compared with the DNA. The CDR3 numbers 13 amino acids, ends counted. Germline values: CDR1 SGDLS, CDR2 YYNGEE. Here the CDR3 reads CASSVGGWVRIFV.

Notes on this clone: One end of the junction is discordant with germline, which a read error may explain. Other nucleotide sequences from this sample produce the same CDR3. The genes are TRBV5-1 and TRBJ1-6; 8 bases align to TRBD1. CDR1 is SGHRS, CDR2 YFSETQ, per germline. CDR3 length: 16 amino acids. CDR3: CASSPTTDRVHSPLHF. The DNA for the CDR3 is TGCGCCAGCAGCCCGACCACGGACAGGGTTCATTCCCCCCTCCACTTT.